This entry lists 13 T cell receptor beta chains sequenced from one sample in a study of OX40 agonist ivuxolimab in advanced cancers. Assay: immunoSEQ multiplex PCR; the TCRdb copy retains only in-frame clones and omits some. This sample has 15,000 to 20,000 clones, with about nine tenths found just once. The sequencing here drew on CD4+ or CD8+ T cells sorted from blood, taken in a trial of the OX40 agonist ivuxolimab. These receptors were collected from an adult with an advanced solid tumor such as melanoma, head and neck, liver or kidney cancer.

V usage is TRBV19 and J usage is TRBJ1-1; perhaps TRBD1 as D (5 bases). The CDR3 sequence is 15 residues long. V was pared by 5 bases and J by 6 bases, with 19 bases between. The germline CDR1 and CDR2 sequences are LNHDA and SQIVND (reference sequence). The DNA of the CDR3 is TGTGCCAGTAGTGCTTCCCTTGGGGGGAATCCTGAAGCTTTCTTT. Translating it yields CASSASLGGNPEAFF. The full variable domain, completed using reference TRBV19 and TRBJ1-1, is DGGITQSPKYLFRKEGQNVTLSCEQNLNHDAMYWYRQDPGQGLRLIYYSQIVNDFQKGDIAEGYSVSREKKESFPLTVTSAQKNPTAFYLCASSASLGGNPEAFFGQGTRLTVV.

The chain has TRBV14 and TRBJ2-7; a possible D gene is TRBD2 (5 bases). CDR1 SGHDN and CDR2 FVKESK come from the germline V gene. The CDR3 sequence is 15 residues long. Between the trimmed V and J ends, which lost 0 bases and 0 bases, there was a span of 9 bases. The CDR3 DNA is TGTGCCAGCAGCCAAGATCCGGGAACCTCCTACGAGCAGTACTTC. Its protein product is CASSQDPGTSYEQYF.

Here the CDR3 reads CSVAGSGRTPPETQYF. CDR3 in DNA: TGCAGCGTCGCTGGGAGCGGGAGAACCCCCCCAGAGACCCAGTACTTC. This chain joins TRBV29-1 and TRBJ2-5; 8 bases are a match to TRBD2. The length of the CDR3 is 16 residues. J lost 4 bases, V lost 6 bases, and 16 bases had no gene match. Looked up from germline, CDR1 is SQVTM and CDR2 is ANQGSEA.

The chain joins TRBV6-1 to TRBJ1-1, with no clear D. Trimming stripped 8 bases from V and 4 bases from J, with 14 bases between. Germline CDR1 reads MNHNS; CDR2 reads SASEGT. This CDR3 contains 13 residues. The CDR3 loop reads CASVYSAGTEAFF. CDR3 nucleotide sequence: TGTGCCAGCGTATACAGCGCGGGCACTGAAGCTTTCTTT.

This chain connects TRBV19 to TRBJ1-2, with 7 bases that match TRBD1. Germline V lookup: CDR1 LNHDA, CDR2 SQIVND (reference sequence). The V and J ends lost 4 bases and 3 bases, in that order; junction bases with no gene match: 8. The CDR3 extends over 15 amino acids. The CDR3 loop reads CASSSETGLYYGYTF. In DNA form, the CDR3 reads TGTGCCAGTAGTAGCGAGACAGGGCTATACTATGGCTACACCTTC.

The chain is built from TRBV27 and TRBJ2-7; TRBD1 matches 7 bases. The CDR3 sequence is 14 residues long. Germline CDR1 MNHEY, CDR2 SMNVEV (reference sequence). V lost 5 bases to trimming and J lost 2 bases; unmatched junction nucleotides: 6. The CDR3 loop is CASSLRGTTYEQYF. CDR3 sequence (DNA): TGTGCCAGCAGTCTCAGGGGGACCACCTACGAGCAGTACTTC.

This clone appeared once. The chain uses TRBV11-2 and TRBJ2-1, with D hard to call. Germline assignment: CDR1 SGHAT and CDR2 FQNNGV. Deletions cut 5 bases from V and 8 bases from J, with 19 bases between. This CDR3 comprises 15 residues. The CDR3 here is CASSPEHPVWDEQFF. The CDR3 nucleotides read TGTGCCAGCAGCCCCGAACACCCGGTTTGGGATGAGCAGTTCTTC.

This rearrangement joins TRBV27 to TRBJ1-1, with D hard to call. This CDR3 contains 17 residues. CDR1 and CDR2 from the germline V gene are MNHEY and SMNVEV (reference sequence). V lost 2 bases, J lost 5 bases, and 21 bases lay in between. This chain's CDR3 is CASSLAPTGRVRTEAFF. The CDR3 DNA reads TGTGCCAGCAGTTTAGCCCCCACGGGTAGGGTTCGGACTGAAGCTTTCTTT.

This chain uses TRBV5-1 with TRBJ2-3; tentative D call: TRBD1 (5 bases). Germline V gene lookup returns CDR1 SGHRS and CDR2 YFSETQ. V was clipped by 4 bases and J by 0 bases, with 15 bases between them. The CDR3 loop spans 16 amino acids. The CDR3 bases are TGCGCCAGCAGCCCCTCGACAGTTTTTAGCACAGATACGCAGTATTTT. Protein: CASSPSTVFSTDTQYF.

J is TRBJ1-2 and V is TRBV11-2; D is possibly TRBD1 (6 bases). Germline V gene sequence: CDR1 SGHAT, CDR2 FQNNGV. V was cut by 5 bases and J by 12 bases, with 13 bases left in between. This CDR3 contains 11 residues. The chain's CDR3 is CASSLNRDHTF. In nucleotides, the CDR3 is TGTGCCAGCAGCCTGAACAGGGATCACACCTTC. Complete variable domain (other parts from reference TRBV11-2 and TRBJ1-2): EAGVAQSPRYKIIEKRQSVAFWCNPISGHATLYWYQQILGQGPKLLIQFQNNGVVDDSQLPKDRFSAERLKGVDSTLKIQPAKLEDSAVYLCASSLNRDHTFGSGTRLTVV.

Only one count was recorded for this clone. This chain connects TRBV21-1 to TRBJ2-7; TRBD1 is the table's D call and was not checked against the DNA. TRBV21-1 is given as a pseudogene. This CDR3 contains 18 residues. CDR3 sequence: CASSKPKKAREKGNEQYF. In DNA form, the CDR3 reads TGTGCCAGCAGCAAACCTAAAAAAGCGCGAGAGAAGGGGAACGAGCAGTACTTC.

This clone was picked up one time. The rearrangement joins TRBV5-6 to TRBJ1-1; D gene ambiguous. The ends were cut back, 2 bases at V and 9 bases at J, with 14 bases in the middle. This CDR3 has 13 amino acids. The germline V gene has CDR1 SGHDT and CDR2 YYEEEE. The CDR3 spells CASSFGQASQAFF. CDR3 nucleotide sequence: TGTGCCAGCAGCTTCGGGCAGGCCTCTCAAGCTTTCTTT. The full variable domain, with the rest looked up from reference TRBV5-6 and TRBJ1-1, is DAGVTQSPTHLIKTRGQQVTLRCSPKSGHDTVSWYQQALGQGPQFIFQYYEEEERQRGNFPDRFSGHQFPNYSSELNVNALLLGDSALYLCASSFGQASQAFFGQGTRLTVV.

CDR3 sequence (DNA): TGTGCCAGCGAGCCGGGACTAGCGGTCTACAATGAGCAGTTCTTC. Translating it yields CASEPGLAVYNEQFF. V and J are TRBV6-1 and TRBJ2-1; 11 bases agree with TRBD2. The length of the CDR3 is 15 residues. Germline trimming cut 8 bases from V and 3 bases from J; bases unmatched to any gene: 6. From germline, CDR1 is MNHNS and CDR2 SASEGT.